The T cell receptor (beta chain) under discussion was sequenced for a study of PD-1 blockade in classical Hodgkin lymphoma. As for the study in general: Patients had nivolumab dosed at 3 mg/kg, delivered intravenously every 2 weeks. Findings and limits, study-wide: As was reported, newly diagnosed patients showed lower baseline TCR diversity than healthy donors did. Newly diagnosed patients had diversity similar to the baseline diversity of complete responders. Compared with baseline, CD4+ but not CD8+ TCR diversity had risen significantly by C4D1.

This CDR3 is built from 16 residues. In germline, CDR1 is SNHLY, CDR2 FYNNEI. The trim removed 5 bases at V and 3 bases at J, leaving 11 bases unmatched. Comments on this clone: The antigen remains unidentified.

Time point given: cycle 4 day 1 (C4D1), after six to seven weeks of nivolumab. The patients all showed relapse after autologous stem cell transplantation, while their brentuximab vedotin exposure varied. Clones were read by immunoSEQ multiplex PCR, and TCRdb kept only the in-frame ones, dropping some. The data contain roughly 20,000 clones, 75% to 90% of them seen just once; the ten biggest clones take up 13%. The clonotype originates from a human donor with classical Hodgkin lymphoma. Material: peripheral blood mononuclear cells (PBMCs), obtained before the fourth cycle of nivolumab. V and J are TRBV2 and TRBJ1-2, with 8 bases matching TRBD1. CDR3: CASSSEGTGRDYGYTF. The DNA of the CDR3 is TGTGCCAGCAGTTCAGAAGGGACAGGACGCGACTATGGCTACACCTTC. The variable domain in full, with the rest retrieved from reference TRBV2 and TRBJ1-2, is EPEVTQTPSHQVTQMGQEVILRCVPISNHLYFYWYRQILGQKVEFLVSFYNNEISEKSEIFDDQFSVERPDGSNFTLKIRSTKLEDSAMYFCASSSEGTGRDYGYTFGSGTRLTVV.